This TCR beta chain derives from a study of T cell responses to AZD1222 COVID-19 vaccine. Study-level results: Repertoire sampling occurred only after the peak T cell response.

Only in-frame clones appear in the TCRdb table, and some are missing; sequencing was by immunoSEQ multiplex PCR. The table shows roughly 100,000 clones, with more than 70% occurring only once. With respect to this clone: Antigen specificity is unknown.

V gave up 0 bases and J gave up 13 bases; unmatched junction bases: 7. The germline V gene has CDR1 SGHRS and CDR2 YFSETQ. The CDR3 covers 12 residues. The gene calls are TRBV5-1 and TRBJ2-7, with TRBD1 matching over 7 bases. This sequence was found in an adult in good health. The sequencing used peripheral blood, collected on day 0 of AZD1222 vaccination. CDR3 coding DNA: TGCGCCAGCAGCTTGGACAGGGGCCCACGATACTTC. It is translated as CASSLDRGPRYF.